This T cell receptor (beta chain) was obtained from a study of graft-versus-host responses after intestinal transplantation. In the study overall: Anti-thymocyte globulin induction, then tacrolimus and steroids for about three years, went to all recipients.

The data were produced by immunoSEQ multiplex PCR, yet TCRdb's version contains in-frame clones alone and is incomplete. In the table there are some 29,000 clones, around 83% of which are singletons. Overall study results and limits: Researchers found peak circulating GvH clone levels linked to early post-transplant HvG declines. High graft-versus-host to host-versus-graft clonal ratios were found in allografts of patients who had graft-donor T cell macrochimerism. Recipient marrow contained GvH clones, some of which appeared first in ileum or blood.

Trimming took 4 bases from V and 4 from J, leaving 13 bases between them. CDR1 SQVTM and CDR2 ANQGSEA come from the germline V gene. This CDR3 comprises 14 residues. Intraepithelial plus lamina propria lymphocytes were released by processing graft tissue. To note about this clone: The antigen remains unidentified.

V is TRBV29-1 and J is TRBJ2-2, with D unclear. The TCR sequence derives from a human patient who received an intestinal transplant, so some T cells may come from the graft donor. The sample was ileum tissue, taken 98 days after intestinal transplantation. CDR3: CSVVSPRGTGELFF. The CDR3 DNA sequence: TGCAGCGTTGTCAGCCCAAGAGGCACCGGGGAGCTGTTTTTT.